The 18 T cell receptor beta chains given below trace back to one sample, sequenced in a study of regulatory T cells in long-lasting Graves disease. Construction of TCR beta libraries relied on iRepertoire HTBI primers and on Arm-PCR targeting CDR3 regions. MiXCR, applied by TCRdb to the multiplex PCR reads, yields one record per CDR3 protein. The sample has 600,000 to 800,000 distinct CDR3 sequences; 30% are singletons. As for time point: persistent/refractory GD, antithyroid drugs over 5 years with positive TRAb. RNA isolated from PBMCs was used to make the TCR library. The sample consisted of peripheral blood mononuclear cells (PBMCs), taken when the disease was refractory, from a patient treated with antithyroid drugs. These receptors originate from a female donor with Graves disease.

This clonotype has ten or more counts. The chain carries TRBV6-1 and TRBJ1-6; D gene unclear. This CDR3 has 15 residues. Trimming cost V 3 bases and J 0 bases, with 6 bases left between them. Looked up from germline, CDR1 is MNHNS and CDR2 is SASEGT. CDR3 bases: TGTGCCAGCAGTGACGGCAGCTCCTATAATTCACCCCTCCACTTT. Translated: CASSDGSSYNSPLHF.

This clonotype was seen more than once but under ten times. The rearrangement joins TRBV29-1 to TRBJ2-5, with 7 positions matching TRBD2. Germline V lookup: CDR1 SQVTM, CDR2 ANQGSEA. Unmatched junction bases numbered 2, after V lost 5 bases and J lost 5 bases. The CDR3 is 11 residues long. CDR3 in amino acids: CSVFSGETQYF. CDR3 in DNA: TGCAGCGTTTTTAGCGGGGAGACCCAGTACTTC.

This clonotype occurred a few times. The rearrangement links TRBV6-2 or TRBV6-3 to TRBJ2-5, with D unresolved. V was pared by 8 bases and J by 5 bases, with 18 bases between. This CDR3 spans 14 amino acids. The V gene's germline CDR1 is MNHEY and CDR2 SVGEGT. The CDR3 reads CASAPDLNGETQYF. The CDR3, as DNA: TGTGCCAGCGCACCGGATCTTAATGGGGAGACCCAGTACTTC.

This sequence joins TRBV6-2 or TRBV6-3 and TRBJ2-2, with TRBD2 identical over 11 bases. The CDR3 extends over 18 amino acids. Germline CDR1 reads MNHEY; CDR2 reads SVGEGT. V gave up 2 bases and J gave up 4 bases; unmatched junction bases: 9. The CDR3 here is CASSYGASGRSATGELFF. The CDR3 bases are TGTGCCAGCAGTTACGGGGCTAGCGGGAGGAGTGCCACCGGGGAGCTGTTTTTT.

This clonotype occurred many times. The chain combines TRBV12-3 or TRBV12-4 with TRBJ1-5; 9 bases align to TRBD1. The CDR3 is 16 amino acids. V shed 5 bases and J 1 base; nucleotides not matched to a gene: 6. CDR3: CASSPDRGGSNQPQHF. The CDR3 DNA is TGTGCCAGCAGTCCGGACAGGGGAGGGAGCAATCAGCCCCAGCATTTT.

A few counts support this clonotype. The chain is built from TRBV7-2 and TRBJ2-7; 10 bases fit TRBD2. This CDR3 spans 16 amino acids. V lost 1 base to trimming and J lost 0 bases; unmatched junction nucleotides: 3. The V gene's germline CDR1 is SGHTA and CDR2 FQGNSA. The CDR3, as DNA: TGTGCCAGCAGCTTAGAGCCTAGCGGGAGCTCCTACGAGCAGTACTTC. Encoded protein: CASSLEPSGSSYEQYF.

The chain joins TRBV7-2 to TRBJ2-3, with 16 bases fitting TRBD2. This CDR3 is 18 amino acids long. The germline CDR1 and CDR2 sequences are SGHTA and FQGNSA. The ends lost 1 base at V and 4 bases at J; junction bases unmatched: 5. For the CDR3, the DNA is TGTGCCAGCAGCTTAGAGGGACTAGCGGGAGGGGGGGCAGATACGCAGTATTTT. This encodes CASSLEGLAGGGADTQYF. The full variable domain, completed using reference TRBV7-2 and TRBJ2-3, is GAGVSQSPSNKVTEKGKDVELRCDPISGHTALYWYRQSLGQGLEFLIYFQGNSAPDKSGLPSDRFSAERTGGSVSTLTIQRTQQEDSAVYLCASSLEGLAGGGADTQYFGPGTRLTVL.

This clonotype was counted ten times or more. The chain uses TRBV11-1 and TRBJ2-5; either TRBD1 or TRBD2 may supply D (7 bases each). CDR3 length equals 15 residues. Deletions cut 5 bases from V and 6 bases from J, with 19 bases between. Germline V gene data show CDR1 as SGHAT and CDR2 as FQDESV (reference sequence). DNA for the CDR3: TGTGCCAGCAGCCCAGGACTAGGGGGCATGCAGACCCAGTACTTC. Amino acid sequence: CASSPGLGGMQTQYF. Combining the CDR3 with reference TRBV11-1 and TRBJ2-5 gives the whole variable domain EAEVAQSPRYKITEKSQAVAFWCDPISGHATLYWYRQILGQGPELLVQFQDESVVDDSQLPKDRFSAERLKGVDSTLKIQPAELGDSAMYLCASSPGLGGMQTQYFGPGTRLLVL.

This clonotype occurred a few times. This chain joins TRBV6-2 or TRBV6-3 and TRBJ2-5; D unclear. The CDR3 is 13 amino acids. V shed 5 bases and J shed 5 bases, with 12 bases lying between them. The germline CDR1 and CDR2 sequences are MNHEY and SVGEGT. The CDR3 sequence is CASSLSRWETQYF. CDR3 DNA sequence: TGTGCCAGCAGTCTGAGTAGATGGGAGACCCAGTACTTC.

This clonotype turned up a few times. The rearrangement links TRBV18 to TRBJ1-4, with D maybe TRBD1 (5 bases). V lost 5 bases, J lost 8 bases, and 18 bases lay in between. The CDR3 loop spans 15 amino acids. Germline CDR1 is KGHSH and CDR2 is LQKENI. The CDR3 reads CASSSRQMTREKLFF. The DNA for the CDR3 is TGTGCCAGCTCATCCCGACAGATGACCCGAGAAAAACTGTTTTTT. Using reference TRBV18 and TRBJ1-4 for the parts outside the CDR3, the full variable domain is NAGVMQNPRHLVRRRGQEARLRCSPMKGHSHVYWYRQLPEEGLKFMVYLQKENIIDESGMPKERFSAEFPKEGPSILRIQQVVRGDSAAYFCASSSRQMTREKLFFGSGTQLSVL.

This clonotype was counted only a few times. The chain carries TRBV28 and TRBJ1-3; perhaps TRBD1 as D (5 bases). This CDR3 is 15 amino acids long. Trimming took 5 bases from V and 0 from J, leaving 11 bases between them. Germline V gives CDR1 MDHEN, CDR2 SYDVKM. This CDR3 is CASSPRASSGNTIYF. The CDR3 region has the DNA TGTGCCAGCAGTCCCAGGGCTTCCTCTGGAAACACCATATATTTT.

The chain has TRBV12-3 or TRBV12-4 and TRBJ1-6, with TRBD1 matching over 7 bases. The trim removed 6 bases at V and 7 bases at J, leaving 12 bases unmatched. The CDR3 is made up of 16 amino acids. Here the CDR3 reads CASSTPGTGQNSPLHF. CDR3 coding DNA: TGTGCCAGCAGCACCCCGGGGACGGGACAGAATTCACCCCTCCACTTT.

This chain links TRBV20-1 with TRBJ2-7, with D possibly TRBD1 on 6 matching bases. V was trimmed by 6 bases and J by 3 bases, leaving 12 bases between them. The CDR3 is 12 residues long. Germline CDR1 DFQATT, CDR2 SNEGSKA (reference sequence). Here the CDR3 reads CSAARDIYEQYF. The CDR3 DNA reads as TGCAGTGCAGCCCGGGACATCTACGAGCAGTACTTC.

Only a few counts were recorded for this clonotype. V usage is TRBV18 and J usage is TRBJ2-5, with unresolved D. CDR3 length equals 13 residues. V was shortened by 3 bases and J by 4 bases, with 9 bases between the two germline ends. CDR1 is KGHSH, CDR2 LQKENI, per germline. The CDR3 bases are TGTGCCAGCTCACCGGCGTATACAGAGACCCAGTACTTC. It translates to CASSPAYTETQYF. The full variable domain, in which reference TRBV18 and TRBJ2-5 provide the parts outside the CDR3, is NAGVMQNPRHLVRRRGQEARLRCSPMKGHSHVYWYRQLPEEGLKFMVYLQKENIIDESGMPKERFSAEFPKEGPSILRIQQVVRGDSAAYFCASSPAYTETQYFGPGTRLLVL.

Points on this clonotype: With a far larger clone one base away, a read error is the likely cause. This chain connects TRBV29-1 to TRBJ2-1, with TRBD1 matching 7 bases. This CDR3 is built from 14 residues. Germline CDR1 is SQVTM and CDR2 is ANQGSEA. V shed 6 bases and J 10 bases; nucleotides not matched to a gene: 15. The CDR3 bases are TGCAGCGTACGACTGGACAGGAAGGCCTACGAGCAGTTCTTC. Encoded protein: CSVRLDRKAYEQFF.

About this clonotype: The junction departs from the called germline gene at one end, perhaps through a read error. J is TRBJ1-2 and V is TRBV28; D call uncertain. Germline loops: CDR1 MDHEN, CDR2 SYDVKM. The CDR3 contains 11 residues. CDR3 region: CVSSTSYGYTF. Here the CDR3 DNA reads TGTGTCAGCAGTACGAGCTATGGCTACACCTTC.

The V call is TRBV29-1, the J call TRBJ1-2, with a possible D match to TRBD1 (5 bases). CDR1 and CDR2 from the germline V gene are SQVTM and ANQGSEA. CDR3 length: 12 residues. With 3 bases removed from V and 5 bases from J, the gap between germline ends came to 10 bases. CDR3 loop: CSVEGQPYGYTF. The CDR3 DNA follows: TGCAGCGTTGAGGGGCAGCCTTATGGCTACACCTTC.

With respect to this clonotype: The junction does not match germline at one end; this may be a read error. The chain combines TRBV3-1 with TRBJ1-2, with D uncertain. The germline gives CDR1 LGHDT, CDR2 YNNKEL (reference sequence). CDR3 size: 14 residues. The DNA of the CDR3 is TGTGCCAGCAGCCAATACAGAGCTAACCATGGCTACACCTTC. Amino acids: CASSQYRANHGYTF.